A single sample is the source of the 14 T cell receptor beta chains below, sequenced in a study of CD4 and CD8 cells across lung adenocarcinoma regions. TCRdb independently ran MiXCR on the PCR reads; one entry per CDR3 protein. The table records under 10,000 distinct CDR3 sequences, about 51% of them present only once. Sequenced: CD4+ T cells from the margin of a lung tumor. The receptors stem from a male donor with lung adenocarcinoma. The CD4 and CD8 labels of this study may be unreliable.

The CDR3 region is CAISEGARHSGANVLTF. CDR3 coding DNA: TGTGCCATCAGTGAAGGGGCAAGACACTCTGGGGCCAACGTCCTGACTTTC. The rearrangement joins TRBV10-3 to TRBJ2-6, with a tentative D call TRBD1 (5 bases). This CDR3 is built from 17 residues. Trimming took off 3 bases at V and 0 bases at J, with 12 bases between the two ends. In germline, CDR1 is ENHRY, CDR2 SYGVKD.

The V call is TRBV10-1, the J call TRBJ2-1, with TRBD1 identical over 7 bases. Germline V gene data show CDR1 as WNHNN and CDR2 as SYGVQD (reference sequence). The trim removed 6 bases at V and 8 bases at J, leaving 13 bases unmatched. This CDR3 region has 15 residues. The CDR3 DNA follows: TGCGCCAGCAGCCCGGGACAGAGATTGTTGCATGAGCAGTTCTTC. The encoded protein is CASSPGQRLLHEQFF.

This clonotype was observed a handful of times. The chain joins TRBV9 to TRBJ2-3; 10 bases line up with TRBD1. V shed 4 bases, J shed 4 bases, and the junction held 18 bases outside the gene matches. From germline, CDR1 is SGDLS and CDR2 YYNGEE. The CDR3 is made up of 19 amino acids. DNA of the CDR3: TGTGCCAGCAGCAGGGGACAGGGGTCGGGTATTGGTGTTGCAGATACGCAGTATTTT. Protein sequence: CASSRGQGSGIGVADTQYF.

The J gene is TRBJ2-3, the V gene TRBV7-6; perhaps D is TRBD1 or TRBD2 (6 bases each). The end of the DNA is better explained by TRBJ2-1, so the J call may be wrong. CDR3 size: 17 residues. Germline V CDR1 and CDR2: SGHVS, FNYEAQ. DNA of the CDR3: TGTGCCAGCAGCCCCGGCCCCACGGGGGCCAGCCAAAATACGCAGTTCTTC. It encodes CASSPGPTGASQNTQFF.

This clonotype was counted ten times or more. The chain has TRBV7-2 and TRBJ2-5; 11 bases align to TRBD2. Germline values: CDR1 SGHTA, CDR2 FQGNSA. V shed 2 bases, J shed 1 base, and the junction held 9 bases outside the gene matches. The CDR3 covers 18 residues. This CDR3 is CASSLSLAGGTFQETQYF. The DNA for the CDR3 is TGTGCCAGCAGCTTATCGCTAGCGGGGGGCACCTTCCAAGAGACCCAGTACTTC.

This chain links TRBV11-2 with TRBJ2-3, with no clear D. There are 12 residues in the CDR3. Germline CDR1 reads SGHAT; CDR2 reads FQNNGV. Trimming took 2 bases from V and 5 from J, leaving 5 bases between them. The CDR3 nucleotides read TGTGCCAGCAGCTTATTGGGAGATACGCAGTATTTT. Residues: CASSLLGDTQYF.

V and J are TRBV6-1 and TRBJ2-5; 8 nucleotides align to TRBD2. Trimming at V came to 4 bases and at J to 3 bases, leaving 7 bases not matched to a gene. CDR1 and CDR2 from the germline V gene are MNHNS and SASEGT. This CDR3 comprises 15 residues. The CDR3 DNA follows: TGTGCCAGCAGTGTAAGCGGGAGAGACAAAGAGACCCAGTACTTC. Its translation is CASSVSGRDKETQYF.

The chain recombines TRBV6-1 with TRBJ2-1; 9 positions match TRBD2. Germline CDR1 reads MNHNS; CDR2 reads SASEGT. V shed 7 bases and J 6 bases; nucleotides not matched to a gene: 16. The CDR3 has 17 residues. The CDR3 sequence is CASTDPGLAGHPNEQFF. The CDR3 DNA reads as TGTGCCAGCACCGACCCTGGGCTAGCGGGACATCCCAATGAGCAGTTCTTC.

This chain uses TRBV10-1 with TRBJ2-3, with TRBD2 as a possible D gene (5 bases). Trimming left V 5 bases short and J 4 bases short, with 13 bases between. This CDR3 region has 14 residues. Germline lookup yields CDR1 WNHNN and CDR2 SYGVQD (reference sequence). The CDR3 loop is CASSKADRPDTQYF. CDR3 DNA: TGCGCCAGCAGTAAAGCGGATCGACCAGATACGCAGTATTTT.

This clonotype appeared many times. The gene calls are TRBV27 and TRBJ2-1; 8 positions match TRBD2. V was clipped by 5 bases and J by 10 bases; unmatched bases: 13. Germline assignment: CDR1 MNHEY and CDR2 SMNVEV (reference sequence). This CDR3 has 15 residues. The CDR3 region is CASSPGGAAGSEQFF. CDR3 nucleotide sequence: TGTGCCAGCAGTCCCGGGGGGGCAGCGGGCAGCGAGCAGTTCTTC.

The chain joins TRBV6-1 to TRBJ2-4; D is perhaps TRBD1 (5 bases). V lost 9 bases and J 10 bases, leaving 19 bases between the germline ends. Germline V gene sequence: CDR1 MNHNS, CDR2 SASEGT. The CDR3 is made up of 13 amino acids. CDR3 loop: CARGLWAKDIQYF. CDR3 bases: TGTGCCAGGGGGCTGTGGGCCAAAGATATTCAGTACTTC.

The chain combines TRBV6-1 with TRBJ1-5; D perhaps matches TRBD1 (6 bases). The germline V and J ends were trimmed by 5 bases and 0 bases, with 14 bases remaining between them. Germline-derived CDR1 and CDR2 are MNHNS and SASEGT. The CDR3 totals 16 residues. This CDR3 is CASSPRRTVSNQPQHF. The CDR3 DNA is TGTGCCAGCAGTCCCCGTCGGACAGTTAGCAATCAGCCCCAGCATTTT.

This rearrangement joins TRBV27 to TRBJ1-6, with 8 bases that match TRBD1. Germline values: CDR1 MNHEY, CDR2 SMNVEV (reference sequence). CDR3 length equals 15 residues. Trimming removed 5 bases from V and 8 bases from J; junction bases left unmatched: 8. This CDR3 is CASSLLGQDDSPLHF. As DNA, the CDR3 is TGTGCCAGCAGTCTACTGGGACAGGATGATTCACCCCTCCACTTT.

The chain uses TRBV28 and TRBJ2-1, with D tentatively TRBD2 (6 bases). V gave up 3 bases and J gave up 0 bases, with 12 bases separating them. Germline V gene lookup returns CDR1 MDHEN and CDR2 SYDVKM. The CDR3 loop spans 16 amino acids. The CDR3 coding sequence is TGTGCCAGCAGTTTGGGGGGACGAAGCTCCTACAATGAGCAGTTCTTC. It encodes CASSLGGRSSYNEQFF.